These 7 T cell receptor beta chains were all obtained from the same sample, sequenced in a study of siplizumab effects on memory and regulatory T cells. Generated by immunoSEQ multiplex PCR, the TCRdb table keeps only in-frame clones and is missing some. The sample includes some 100,000 clones, around 95% of them seen just once. Sequenced input: Tregs sorted from blood. The receptors shown here come from a human donor in good health.

The chain carries TRBV6-1 and TRBJ2-1, with TRBD1 matching over 7 bases. Germline lookup yields CDR1 MNHNS and CDR2 SASEGT. With V trimmed by 6 bases and J by 5 bases, 10 bases remained unmatched. The CDR3 spans 15 residues. CDR3 DNA: TGTGCCAGCAGGTTGGGACAGCTAATAGACAATGAGCAGTTCTTC. Protein product: CASRLGQLIDNEQFF.

This chain uses TRBV11-1 with TRBJ2-3; D remains unclear. With 5 bases removed from V and 4 bases from J, the gap between germline ends came to 13 bases. CDR1 is SGHAT and CDR2 is FQDESV in the germline V gene (reference sequence). The CDR3 sequence is 14 residues long. This CDR3 reads CASSRQLAPDTQYF. In DNA form, the CDR3 reads TGTGCCAGCAGCCGACAATTAGCCCCAGATACGCAGTATTTT. The full variable domain, with the rest looked up from reference TRBV11-1 and TRBJ2-3, is EAEVAQSPRYKITEKSQAVAFWCDPISGHATLYWYRQILGQGPELLVQFQDESVVDDSQLPKDRFSAERLKGVDSTLKIQPAELGDSAMYLCASSRQLAPDTQYFGPGTRLTVL.

The chain links TRBV27 to TRBJ2-3; a possible D gene is TRBD1 (5 bases). Germline V gene data show CDR1 as MNHEY and CDR2 as SMNVEV (reference sequence). The length of the CDR3 is 15 residues. The V end lost 3 bases, the J end lost 4 bases, and 14 bases lay between the germline ends. The CDR3 region is CASSFSPRAADTQYF. CDR3 nucleotides: TGTGCCAGCAGTTTCTCACCCAGGGCAGCAGATACGCAGTATTTT.

The V and J genes are TRBV6-1 and TRBJ1-1; D may be TRBD1 (6 bases). CDR1 and CDR2 (germline): MNHNS, SASEGT. The CDR3 sequence is 15 residues long. The V end lost 0 bases, the J end lost 6 bases, and 14 bases lay between the germline ends. In DNA form, the CDR3 reads TGTGCCAGCAGTGAAGCCCCCACAGGGAGTCCTGAAGCTTTCTTT. Translating gives CASSEAPTGSPEAFF.

The count of this clone is one. This chain connects TRBV5-5 to TRBJ2-5, with D maybe TRBD1 (6 bases). CDR1 is SGHKS and CDR2 is YYEKEE in the germline V gene (reference sequence). V was shortened by 4 bases and J by 5 bases, with 15 bases between the two germline ends. The CDR3 totals 14 residues. CDR3 in amino acids: CASSQAGTRETQYF. In nucleotides, the CDR3 is TGTGCCAGCAGCCAGGCCGGGACAAGGGAGACCCAGTACTTC. The full variable domain, its missing parts supplied by reference TRBV5-5 and TRBJ2-5, is DAGVTQSPTHLIKTRGQQVTLRCSPISGHKSVSWYQQVLGQGPQFIFQYYEKEERGRGNFPDRFSARQFPNYSSELNVNALLLGDSALYLCASSQAGTRETQYFGPGTRLLVL.

This chain links TRBV27 with TRBJ2-1, with D perhaps matching TRBD2 (6 bases). V shed 5 bases and J shed 4 bases, with 21 bases lying between them. Looked up from germline, CDR1 is MNHEY and CDR2 is SMNVEV (reference sequence). CDR3 size: 17 residues. The CDR3 DNA reads as TGTGCCAGCAGTCCCAGCCTAACGGGACTGATATACAATGAGCAGTTCTTC. It encodes CASSPSLTGLIYNEQFF.

This chain uses TRBV2 with TRBJ2-7; D not certain. There are 12 residues in the CDR3. In germline, CDR1 is SNHLY, CDR2 FYNNEI. Trimming shortened V by 1 base and J by 6 bases, and 7 bases separated the two germline ends. In nucleotides, the CDR3 is TGTGCCAGCAGTGAAGGGTGGGGCGAGCAGTACTTC. Its translation is CASSEGWGEQYF.